The clone carrying this T cell receptor (beta chain) has just a few counts. The antigen is not known. The germline CDR1 and CDR2 sequences are SGHVS and FQNEAQ. The CDR3 is 15 residues long. After removal of 1 base from V and 10 bases from J, the junction contained 5 bases not matched to a gene. The data originate from a study of type 1 regulatory T cells. In the study overall: An in vitro protocol generated T-allo10, a Tr1-enriched, alloantigen-specific CD4 T cell product. General observations from the study: Tr1 cells had a more restricted TCR repertoire than non-Tr1 cells.

TCRdb analysed the reads with MiXCR anew, one entry per CDR3 protein. The repertoire has tens of thousands of distinct CDR3 sequences, 9.5% to 15% of them found once; the top ten carry just over 8%. The chain joins TRBV7-8 to TRBJ2-1; 12 bases match TRBD2. This clonotype originated in a human donor in good health. The sequenced sample consisted of cultured non-Tr1 T cells, either the whole culture or a sorted T cell fraction (not recorded which). The CDR3: CASSLGLAGVREQFF. The CDR3 region has the DNA TGTGCCAGCAGCTTAGGACTAGCGGGAGTTCGGGAGCAGTTCTTC.